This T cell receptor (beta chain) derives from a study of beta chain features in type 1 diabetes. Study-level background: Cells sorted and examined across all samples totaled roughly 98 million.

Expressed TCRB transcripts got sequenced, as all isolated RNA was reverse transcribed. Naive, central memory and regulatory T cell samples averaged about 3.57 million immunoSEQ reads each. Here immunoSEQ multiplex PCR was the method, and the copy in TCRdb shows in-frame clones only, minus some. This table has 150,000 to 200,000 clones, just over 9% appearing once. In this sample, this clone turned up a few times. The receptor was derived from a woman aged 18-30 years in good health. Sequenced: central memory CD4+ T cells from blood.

The CDR3 loop is CASSLDSDRDYSPLHF. For the CDR3, the DNA is TGCGCCAGCAGCTTGGACTCGGACAGGGATTATTCACCCCTCCACTTT. This rearrangement joins TRBV5-1 to TRBJ1-6; 8 nucleotides line up with TRBD1. This CDR3 is built from 16 residues. Germline lookup yields CDR1 SGHRS and CDR2 YFSETQ. Germline trimming cut 0 bases from V and 8 bases from J; bases unmatched to any gene: 7.